This T cell receptor (beta chain) was observed in a study of T cells in Graves' hyperthyroidism and ophthalmopathy. Study-wide points: Ophthalmopathy, which appeared later, was predicted by the model a median around 6.5 months before onset. A model built on 13 V-J features separated ophthalmopathy from stable hyperthyroidism. Appearing also in blood were most of the thyroid clonotypes expanded above 0.001.

A lack of ophthalmopathy progression within 18 months defined stable Graves' hyperthyroidism. The TCR beta CDR3 regions underwent amplification using RNA transcripts as the source. HTBI primers were used for first-round RT-PCR of the TCR CDR3. TCRdb analysed the multiplex PCR reads with MiXCR anew, one entry per CDR3 protein. Among 560,000 or so distinct CDR3 sequences listed, around 42% were seen once. Germline values: CDR1 MNHNS, CDR2 SASEGT. V shed 8 bases and J shed 6 bases, with 23 bases lying between them. This CDR3 is 15 amino acids long. As concerns this clonotype: Its antigen is unknown.

The chain has TRBV6-1 and TRBJ2-7; a possible D gene is TRBD2 (7 bases). The source of this sequence is a woman between 18 and 30 years old with Graves' hyperthyroidism. The sequenced sample was peripheral blood or thyroid tissue (not recorded which). The CDR3 DNA sequence: TGTGCCAGCGGGGGTTCGGGGGGCCTAGGACGCGAGCAGTACTTC. Translating gives CASGGSGGLGREQYF.